The entry that follows covers one T cell receptor beta chain sequence. Its matching antigen is unknown. The germline CDR1 and CDR2 sequences are LGHNA and YNFKEQ. V shed 4 bases and J 2 bases; nucleotides not matched to a gene: 5. The length of the CDR3 is 14 residues. TCRdb's copy holds only in-frame clones and misses some; the assay was immunoSEQ multiplex PCR. Altogether 35,000 to 40,000 clones are present, 80% to 95% being singletons, with the ten largest covering about 3.5%. The sample originates from a study of cytomegalovirus exposure and HLA in healthy donors. Study-level information: In a later analysis, the 120 or so validation repertoires were reported to have used the same platform as the 650 to 800 first-cohort repertoires.

Study-wide findings and caveats: The TCR clusters that emerged in the first cohort tended, a later analysis found, to co-occur in the 95 to 150 validation repertoires.

The rearrangement uses TRBV4-2 and TRBJ2-7, with 7 bases identical to TRBD2. Sequencing was done on a sample of PBMCs. The receptor comes from a man aged 18 to 30 in good health and CMV-seronegative. CDR3 protein: CASSPREATYEQYF. The DNA of the CDR3 is TGTGCCAGCAGCCCCCGGGAGGCAACCTACGAGCAGTACTTC.